A selection of T cell receptor beta chains follows, all from one sample in a study of regulatory T cells in long-lasting Graves disease. TCRdb fed the multiplex PCR reads into MiXCR, producing one record per CDR3 protein. Of about 620,000 distinct CDR3 sequences listed, 16% are singletons. These same data were also listed under a study on T cells in Graves' hyperthyroidism and ophthalmopathy.

The sequencing here drew on peripheral blood mononuclear cells (PBMCs), taken at new diagnosis, from a patient treated with antithyroid drugs. These receptors all come from a woman aged 25 to 39 with Graves disease. The CDR3 runs from the conserved cysteine through the conserved F or W. D genes are given only for firm matches. The size entry is marked missing in some rows and otherwise reads once, few, many or a size class.

V gene	clone size	J gene	D gene	CDR3 DNA	CDR3 protein
TRBV11-2	many	TRBJ2-1	TRBD2	TGTGCCAGCAGCTCAGGGGGACTAGCGGGAAAAACCTACAATGAGCAGTTCTTC	CASSSGGLAGKTYNEQFF
TRBV28	many	TRBJ2-7	TRBD2	TGTGCCAGCAGCCAGAGCGGGAGCGGGAACGAGCAGTACTTC	CASSQSGSGNEQYF
TRBV5-1	few	TRBJ2-5	NA	TGCGCCAGCAGCACCGGACTCACCGGCAACCAAGAGACCCAGTACTTC	CASSTGLTGNQETQYF
TRBV20-1	many	TRBJ1-5	NA	TGCAGTGCTAGAGTAAAGGGCAGCAATCAGCCCCAGCATTTT	CSARVKGSNQPQHF
TRBV10-3	NA	TRBJ2-2	NA	TGTGCCATCAATGGGGGGGCGATGGTGGGCGCCGGGGAGCTGTTTTTT	CAINGGAMVGAGELFF
TRBV6-1	many	TRBJ2-4	TRBD1	TGTGCCAGCAGTGAGGTGGGAGGTCGGACAGGGGCAAAAAACATTCAGTACTTC	CASSEVGGRTGAKNIQYF
TRBV5-1	NA	TRBJ1-1	TRBD1	TGCGCCAGCAGTCCATCCGGGACAGGGGAAGCTTTCTTT	CASSPSGTGEAFF
TRBV7-2	NA	TRBJ2-1	TRBD2	TGTGCCAGCAGCTTAGCGGGAGGGGCGGGCAATGAGCAGTTCTTC	CASSLAGGAGNEQFF
TRBV28	many	TRBJ2-1	TRBD2	TGTGCCAGCAGCCTCTCGGGGGGGGCGATCCGTGAGCAGTTCTTC	CASSLSGGAIREQFF
TRBV20-1	NA	TRBJ2-3	TRBD2	TGCAGTGCTACTAGCGGGAGTAAGACAGATACGCAGTATTTT	CSATSGSKTDTQYF
TRBV10-1	NA	TRBJ1-6	NA	TGCGCCAGCAGCCGGGATCTATGGGGATCACCCCTCCACTTT	CASSRDLWGSPLHF
TRBV4-1	NA	TRBJ1-4	NA	TGCGCCAGCAGCCAAGGGACTTTAGCAACTAATGAAAAACTGTTTTTT	CASSQGTLATNEKLFF
TRBV5-1	NA	TRBJ2-3	TRBD1	TGCGCCAGCAGCTGGACAGGGGTTAGCACAGATACGCAGTATTTT	CASSWTGVSTDTQYF
TRBV5-1	NA	TRBJ2-5	NA	TGCGCCAGCAGCTCGTCGATATATATTCAAGAGACCCAGTACTTC	CASSSSIYIQETQYF
TRBV2	many	TRBJ2-3	TRBD2	TGTGCCAGCAAGGGACTAGTTGCTGGCACAGATACGCAGTATTTT	CASKGLVAGTDTQYF
TRBV7-2	many	TRBJ1-4	NA	TGTGCCAGCAGCTACCTAGGTGAAAAACTGTTTTTT	CASSYLGEKLFF
TRBV27	NA	TRBJ2-2	TRBD1	TGTGCCAGCAGTTCAGGGACAGGGCCCACCGGGGAGCTGTTTTTT	CASSSGTGPTGELFF
TRBV27	few	TRBJ2-1	NA	TGTGCCAGCAGTTTAGTCCCTGCCTCAGGGAGCGATGAGCAGTTCTTC	CASSLVPASGSDEQFF
TRBV2	many	TRBJ2-2	TRBD2	TGTGCCAGCAGTGATTGGCTAGCGGGACCCCCCGACACCGGGGAGCTGTTTTTT	CASSDWLAGPPDTGELFF
TRBV6-2/TRBV6-3	many	TRBJ2-1	NA	TGTGCCAGCACCCCCGGAGAACACAATGAGCAGTTCTTC	CASTPGEHNEQFF
TRBV19	few	TRBJ1-1	NA	TGTGCCAGTAGTATATGGGACATGAACACTGAAGCTTTCTTT	CASSIWDMNTEAFF
TRBV6-1	few	TRBJ2-5	TRBD2	TGTGCCAGCAGCTCCCTGGCGGGAGGCCTTGGGAAGGCCCAGTACTTC	CASSSLAGGLGKAQYF
TRBV29-1	NA	TRBJ2-7	TRBD2	TGCAGCTGTGGTGGCGGGAGCTACGAGCAGTACTTC	CSCGGGSYEQYF
TRBV20-1	once	TRBJ2-2	TRBD2	TGCAGTGCTAGAGAGGGACTAGCGGGAGCACCCGGGGAGCTGTTTTTT	CSAREGLAGAPGELFF
TRBV7-2	NA	TRBJ2-7	TRBD2	TGTGCCAGCAGTACCTCTAGCGGGTTCTACGAGCAGTACTTC	CASSTSSGFYEQYF
TRBV4-2	NA	TRBJ1-1	NA	TGTGCCAGCAGCCAAGCAGAGGTGGGGAACACTGAAGCTTTCTTT	CASSQAEVGNTEAFF
TRBV15	many	TRBJ2-5	TRBD2	TGTGCCACCAGCAGAGATAGCGGGGGGTCTTGGGAGACCCAGTACTTC	CATSRDSGGSWETQYF
TRBV6-5	many	TRBJ1-2	NA	TGTGCCAGCAGTTACTTCGGGTTTGGGGGCAACTATGGCTACACCTTC	CASSYFGFGGNYGYTF
TRBV2	few	TRBJ2-5	NA	TGTGCCAGCAGTGAATTGGAAAAAGAGACCCAGTACTTC	CASSELEKETQYF
TRBV24-1	many	TRBJ2-1	NA	TGTGCCACCAGTGACCGCAAAAACAGGGTGATCAATGAGCAGTTCTTC	CATSDRKNRVINEQFF
TRBV4-1	NA	TRBJ2-5	NA	TGCGCCAGCAGCCAAGACAAGGGCGTGACCCAGTACTTC	CASSQDKGVTQYF
TRBV6-5	few	TRBJ2-7	NA	TGTGCCAGCAGTTACTCATCTACCGACGAGCAGTACTTC	CASSYSSTDEQYF
TRBV28	many	TRBJ2-1	NA	TGTGCCAGCAGTTTCTCCGGGACATCGGACAATGAGCAGTTCTTC	CASSFSGTSDNEQFF
TRBV27	NA	TRBJ1-2	TRBD1	TGTGCCAGCAGTCCTGACAGGGTAAATGGCTACACCTTC	CASSPDRVNGYTF
TRBV7-9	NA	TRBJ1-4	NA	TGTGCCAGCAGCTTAGCCCTCACCGATGAAAAACTGTTTTTT	CASSLALTDEKLFF
TRBV9	many	TRBJ2-1	TRBD2	TGTGCCAGCAGCGTGGCGGGAGGCCCCTACAATGAGCAGTTCTTC	CASSVAGGPYNEQFF
TRBV24-1	many	TRBJ2-3	NA	TGTGCCACCAGTCGGCCGGGCGGGACGACAGATACGCAGTATTTT	CATSRPGGTTDTQYF
TRBV20-1	few	TRBJ2-4	TRBD2	TGCAGTGCTAGAGGTCTAGGGCTAGCGGCAAAAAACATTCAGTACTTC	CSARGLGLAAKNIQYF
TRBV9	few	TRBJ2-1	TRBD2	TGTGCCAGCAGCCCGGGACTAGCGGGACTCTACAATGAGCAGTTCTTC	CASSPGLAGLYNEQFF
TRBV3-1	NA	TRBJ2-1	TRBD2	TGTGCCAGCAGCCGGACTAGCGGGAGGGAGGGTGAGCAGTTCTTC	CASSRTSGREGEQFF
TRBV27	NA	TRBJ2-2	TRBD2	TGTGCCAGCAGTTTTGGCTCAGCGGGAGAACCCGGGGAGCTGTTTTTT	CASSFGSAGEPGELFF
TRBV18	NA	TRBJ1-6	NA	TGTGCCAGCTCACCACGGCAGGGGACGCATTCACCCCTCCACTTT	CASSPRQGTHSPLHF
TRBV28	many	TRBJ2-3	TRBD2	TGTGCCAGCAGTTTGGGTCAAGTAGCGGGAGATACGCAGTATTTT	CASSLGQVAGDTQYF
TRBV28	many	TRBJ2-7	TRBD2	TGTGCCAGCGTGTCGGGAGGGCGCTCCTACGAGCAGTACTTC	CASVSGGRSYEQYF
TRBV13	few	TRBJ2-7	TRBD2	TGTGCCAGCAGCCGACTAGCGGGAGACGAGCAGTACTTC	CASSRLAGDEQYF
TRBV4-1	NA	TRBJ2-1	TRBD2	TGCGCCAGCAGCCGGAGTGCCGGGACTAGCTACTTCTTC	CASSRSAGTSYFF
TRBV7-9	few	TRBJ2-1	NA	TGTGCCAGCAGCTTAGCGCCGGGACACACCAATGAGCAGTTCTTC	CASSLAPGHTNEQFF
TRBV15	many	TRBJ1-4	NA	TGTGCCACCAGCAGAGATTCTCGGTCTAATGAAAAACTGTTTTTT	CATSRDSRSNEKLFF
TRBV28	few	TRBJ2-1	NA	TGTGCCAGCAGTTTACCACAGATTTACAATGAGCAGTTCTTC	CASSLPQIYNEQFF
TRBV28	many	TRBJ1-3	TRBD1	TGTGCCAGCAGCCCAGGAGGGACAGCTGGAAACACCATATATTTT	CASSPGGTAGNTIYF
TRBV14	many	TRBJ1-1	NA	TGTGCCAGCAGCCAAGTCCCGGGGATGAACACTGAAGCTTTCTTT	CASSQVPGMNTEAFF
TRBV9	NA	TRBJ1-6	NA	TGTGCCAGCAGCGTCTTTCAGGATTCACCCCTCCACTTT	CASSVFQDSPLHF
TRBV3-1	NA	TRBJ1-2	NA	TGTGCCAGCAGCCCCGACTGGAACTATGGCTACACCTTC	CASSPDWNYGYTF